The 24 T cell receptor beta chains listed next were all sequenced from one sample in a study of shared clonotypes between healthy human individuals. This table comes from immunoSEQ multiplex PCR, and its TCRdb copy is limited to in-frame clones, with some not included. The sample consists of around 1,900,000 clones, about 94% of them appearing once. The naive CD8 population came from CD45RO-negative cells selected for CCR7, without terminally differentiated effector memory CD45RA+ cells. The sequencing input was naive CD8+ T cells from PBMCs. These receptors came from a man aged 18 to 30 in good health. Some clones in this sample may be carry-over from other donors' samples.

The chain is built from TRBV6-6 and TRBJ2-7; 9 bases fit TRBD1. This CDR3 comprises 12 residues. With 10 bases clipped from V and 5 bases from J, the junction kept 6 bases outside the gene matches. Germline CDR1 reads MNHNY; CDR2 reads SVGAGI (reference sequence). The DNA of the CDR3 is TGTGCCACCATTTACAGGGGGCACGAGCAGTACTTC. This translates into CATIYRGHEQYF.

This chain connects TRBV19 to TRBJ2-2; the D gene could be TRBD1 or TRBD2 (5 bases each). Trimming removed 0 bases from V and 3 bases from J, with 14 bases in between. The CDR3 loop spans 17 amino acids. Per the germline V gene, CDR1 is LNHDA and CDR2 is SQIVND (reference sequence). The CDR3 loop is CASSIEGQEEDTGELFF. For the CDR3, the DNA is TGTGCCAGTAGTATAGAGGGGCAGGAGGAGGACACCGGGGAGCTGTTTTTT.

As concerns this clone: The sample has other DNA sequences that encode this CDR3 too. This rearrangement joins TRBV27 to TRBJ1-2, with D perhaps TRBD1 (5 bases). CDR3 length equals 11 residues. With 5 bases removed from V and 4 bases from J, the gap between germline ends came to 5 bases. Germline loops: CDR1 MNHEY, CDR2 SMNVEV (reference sequence). CDR3 nucleotides: TGTGCCAGCAGTGGGGGCTATGGCTACACCTTC. It codes for CASSGGYGYTF.

The chain has TRBV25-1 and TRBJ2-2; 7 bases fit TRBD2. There are 17 residues in the CDR3. V was clipped by 1 base and J by 6 bases; unmatched bases: 11. Germline V gives CDR1 MGHDK, CDR2 SYGVNS. The CDR3 DNA is TGTGCCAGCAGTGAATGGCCGGGGGGAGGTGTACCCGGGGAGCTGTTTTTT. Translation: CASSEWPGGGVPGELFF. Full variable domain (outside the CDR3, taken from reference TRBV25-1 and TRBJ2-2): EADIYQTPRYLVIGTGKKITLECSQTMGHDKMYWYQQDPGMELHLIHYSYGVNSTEKGDLSSESTVSRIRTEHFPLTLESARPSHTSQYLCASSEWPGGGVPGELFFGEGSRLTVL.

V gene TRBV11-3 combines with J gene TRBJ2-3, with D maybe TRBD2 (5 bases). CDR3 size: 16 residues. CDR1 and CDR2 from the germline V gene are SGHNT and YENEEA. V was cut by 1 base and J by 4 bases, with 15 bases left in between. The CDR3 coding sequence is TGTGCCAGCAGCTTAGCCGCTAGCTCCTTGGCAGATACGCAGTATTTT. This sequence encodes CASSLAASSLADTQYF.

The V gene is TRBV7-8, the J gene TRBJ2-3; tentatively, D is TRBD1 (6 bases). The germline V and J ends were trimmed by 3 bases and 0 bases, with 7 bases remaining between them. CDR3 length equals 14 residues. Germline-derived CDR1 and CDR2 are SGHVS and FQNEAQ. CDR3 amino acids: CASSFGQSTDTQYF. CDR3 DNA: TGTGCCAGCAGCTTTGGACAGAGCACAGATACGCAGTATTTT.

This CDR3 is CASSLDFSTNTGELFF. The CDR3 DNA reads as TGCGCCAGCAGCTTGGATTTTAGCACGAACACCGGGGAGCTGTTTTTT. V usage is TRBV5-1 and J usage is TRBJ2-2; D is unresolved. This CDR3 is built from 16 residues. V was pared by 0 bases and J by 0 bases, with 9 bases between. In germline, CDR1 is SGHRS, CDR2 YFSETQ.

This chain connects TRBV19 to TRBJ1-1; 8 positions match TRBD1. Germline V lookup: CDR1 LNHDA, CDR2 SQIVND (reference sequence). With 7 bases clipped from V and 0 bases from J, the junction kept 1 base outside the gene matches. The CDR3 contains 13 residues. Written as DNA, the CDR3 is TGTGCCAGTACGGGACAGGTGAACACTGAAGCTTTCTTT. Translation: CASTGQVNTEAFF.

The chain uses TRBV5-4 and TRBJ2-7; D unclear. Germline V gene data show CDR1 as SGHNT and CDR2 as YYREEE (reference sequence). The CDR3 is made up of 13 amino acids. The ends were cut back, 2 bases at V and 5 bases at J, with 11 bases in the middle. The CDR3 is CASSLSRTNEQYF. The CDR3 DNA reads as TGTGCCAGCAGCTTAAGCAGGACCAACGAGCAGTACTTC.

This clone has a single count. The V call is TRBV27, the J call TRBJ2-1; 11 bases line up with TRBD2. This CDR3 has 14 amino acids. Germline V CDR1 and CDR2: MNHEY, SMNVEV (reference sequence). V trimming: 5 bases; J trimming: 10 bases; junction bases outside the gene matches: 7. CDR3 DNA sequence: TGTGCCAGCAGTGGGACTAGCGGTTTAGGAGAGCAGTTCTTC. This sequence encodes CASSGTSGLGEQFF.

Worth noting for this clone: Other DNA variants within this sample encode the same CDR3. The CDR3 reads CASSPPLQETQYF. Here the CDR3 DNA reads TGTGCCAGCTCACCACCGCTCCAAGAGACCCAGTACTTC. The chain is built from TRBV18 and TRBJ2-5; D remains ambiguous. In germline, CDR1 is KGHSH, CDR2 LQKENI. The CDR3 runs 13 residues. V was clipped by 0 bases and J by 1 base, with 3 bases between them. Full variable domain (missing parts from reference TRBV18 and TRBJ2-5): NAGVMQNPRHLVRRRGQEARLRCSPMKGHSHVYWYRQLPEEGLKFMVYLQKENIIDESGMPKERFSAEFPKEGPSILRIQQVVRGDSAAYFCASSPPLQETQYFGPGTRLLVL.

The V and J genes are TRBV6-6 and TRBJ2-7; D unresolved. Looked up from germline, CDR1 is MNHNY and CDR2 is SVGAGI (reference sequence). This CDR3 is 13 amino acids long. V lost 7 bases to trimming and J lost 3 bases, with 13 bases between them. DNA for the CDR3: TGTGCCAGCAACCACGGGCCCTACTACGAGCAGTACTTC. Residues: CASNHGPYYEQYF.

This clone was seen only once. The chain joins TRBV6-5 to TRBJ2-7, with 8 nucleotides matching TRBD1. The CDR3 totals 15 residues. Germline lookup yields CDR1 MNHEY and CDR2 SVGAGI. V trimming: 4 bases; J trimming: 1 base; junction bases outside the gene matches: 6. The CDR3 protein is CASSFGTGVSYEQYF. In DNA, the CDR3 is TGTGCCAGCAGTTTTGGGACAGGTGTATCCTACGAGCAGTACTTC.

This chain joins TRBV27 and TRBJ1-1; D gene uncertain. CDR1 is MNHEY, CDR2 SMNVEV, per germline (reference sequence). The CDR3 contains 15 residues. Trimming cost V 5 bases and J 2 bases, with 15 bases left between them. The CDR3 DNA is TGTGCCAGCAGTCCAGGCACGTCAATTAACACTGAAGCTTTCTTT. Translated: CASSPGTSINTEAFF.

The chain links TRBV5-1 to TRBJ1-1, with 7 positions matching TRBD1. V dropped 4 bases and J dropped 0; count of bases not matched to a gene: 12. The CDR3 length is 17 residues. Germline CDR1 reads SGHRS; CDR2 reads YFSETQ. The CDR3 here is CASSPTMGTEMNTEAFF. DNA of the CDR3: TGCGCCAGCAGCCCCACCATGGGGACAGAGATGAACACTGAAGCTTTCTTT.

On this clone itself: Other DNA sequences within the sample encode an identical CDR3. J is TRBJ1-1 and V is TRBV4-1, with TRBD1 matching over 8 bases. V shed 2 bases and J 8 bases; nucleotides not matched to a gene: 10. The germline gives CDR1 MGHRA, CDR2 YSYEKL. This CDR3 region has 15 residues. The CDR3 reads CASSQPQGVGAEAFF. The CDR3 DNA reads TGCGCCAGCAGCCAACCACAGGGGGTAGGAGCCGAAGCTTTCTTT.

The CDR3 loop reads CASSPSGTGRSEQYF. DNA for the CDR3: TGTGCCAGCAGCCCGTCCGGGACAGGGCGGTCCGAGCAGTACTTC. The chain has TRBV9 and TRBJ2-7; 9 bases are a match to TRBD1. The ends lost 4 bases at V and 6 bases at J; junction bases unmatched: 11. Germline CDR1 is SGDLS and CDR2 is YYNGEE. This CDR3 spans 15 amino acids.

The chain carries TRBV19 and TRBJ2-7, with a weak D call TRBD2 (5 bases). This CDR3 has 14 amino acids. V was cut by 6 bases and J by 3 bases, with 15 bases left in between. Germline CDR1 and CDR2: LNHDA and SQIVND (reference sequence). The CDR3 sequence: CASRPRESGYEQYF. Written as DNA, the CDR3 is TGTGCCAGTAGGCCAAGGGAGTCGGGCTACGAGCAGTACTTC.

The V and J genes are TRBV7-2 and TRBJ2-3; no reliable D call. Germline V gene sequence: CDR1 SGHTA, CDR2 FQGNSA. Trimming took 4 bases from V and 0 from J, leaving 8 bases between them. The CDR3 runs to 14 residues. The CDR3 nucleotides are TGTGCCAGCAGCTACCCCGGTAGCACAGATACGCAGTATTTT. Encoded protein: CASSYPGSTDTQYF.

This clone was seen a few times. Other DNA sequences in the same sample also yield this CDR3. The chain combines TRBV9 with TRBJ1-1; D remains ambiguous. Germline V gene lookup returns CDR1 SGDLS and CDR2 YYNGEE. CDR3 length: 13 amino acids. Trimming shortened V by 0 bases and J by 5 bases, and 8 bases separated the two germline ends. The DNA for the CDR3 is TGTGCCAGCAGCGTAGGCGGGGATACTGAAGCTTTCTTT. Protein sequence: CASSVGGDTEAFF. The full variable domain, in which reference TRBV9 and TRBJ1-1 provide the parts outside the CDR3, is DSGVTQTPKHLITATGQRVTLRCSPRSGDLSVYWYQQSLDQGLQFLIQYYNGEERAKGNILERFSAQQFPDLHSELNLSSLELGDSALYFCASSVGGDTEAFFGQGTRLTVV.

CDR3 bases: TGTGCCAGCAGTGACGGACAGGGAATAGGTACTAATGAAAAACTGTTTTTT. Its protein product is CASSDGQGIGTNEKLFF. The V and J genes are TRBV28 and TRBJ1-4, with 8 bases identical to TRBD1. The CDR3 sequence is 17 residues long. The J segment lost 2 bases and the V segment lost 5 bases, leaving 10 bases of the junction unmatched. The germline V gene has CDR1 MDHEN and CDR2 SYDVKM.

The CDR3: CASSTTRTSRFQETQYF. CDR3 nucleotide sequence: TGTGCCAGTAGTACTACTAGGACTAGCAGATTCCAAGAGACCCAGTACTTC. The rearrangement joins TRBV19 to TRBJ2-5, with TRBD2 matching 8 bases. Per the germline V gene, CDR1 is LNHDA and CDR2 is SQIVND (reference sequence). This CDR3 contains 17 residues. With 4 bases clipped from V and 1 base from J, the junction kept 11 bases outside the gene matches.

The chain employs TRBV5-4 and TRBJ2-5; unclear D gene. Germline values: CDR1 SGHNT, CDR2 YYREEE (reference sequence). The CDR3 runs 16 residues. Trimming shortened V by 4 bases and J by 3 bases, and 19 bases separated the two germline ends. The CDR3 bases are TGTGCCAGCAGCCAAGATCAGGCCTTTCGAAAAGAGACCCAGTACTTC. Its protein product is CASSQDQAFRKETQYF.

This clone appeared a single time. The CDR3 here is CARSLGGDRVSDQPQHF. CDR3 DNA sequence: TGTGCCAGAAGCTTGGGGGGTGACAGGGTAAGCGATCAGCCCCAGCATTTT. This chain connects TRBV5-3 to TRBJ1-5, with 7 bases matching TRBD1. TRBV5-3 is an open reading frame, and its role is uncertain. The trim removed 0 bases at V and 5 bases at J, leaving 11 bases unmatched. The CDR3 has 17 residues.